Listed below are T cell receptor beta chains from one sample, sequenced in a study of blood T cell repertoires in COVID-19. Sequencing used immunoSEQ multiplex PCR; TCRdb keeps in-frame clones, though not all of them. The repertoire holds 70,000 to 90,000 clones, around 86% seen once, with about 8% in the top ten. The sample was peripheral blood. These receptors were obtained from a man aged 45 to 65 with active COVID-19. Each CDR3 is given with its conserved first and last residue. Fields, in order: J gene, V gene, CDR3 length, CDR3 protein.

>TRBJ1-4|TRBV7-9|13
CASSRTEDEKLFF
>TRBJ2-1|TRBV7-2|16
CASSLIGASSYNEQFF
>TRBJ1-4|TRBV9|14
CASSVGGSNEKLFF
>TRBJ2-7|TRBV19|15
CASRGQGHLPYEQYF
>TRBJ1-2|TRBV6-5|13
CASSQTGDTGYTF
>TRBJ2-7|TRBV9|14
CASSVISGEGEQYF
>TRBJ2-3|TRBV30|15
CAWSEEAGGTDTQYF
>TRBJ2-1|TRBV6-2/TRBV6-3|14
CASSYTAGGNEQFF
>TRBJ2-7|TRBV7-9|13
CASSLDIRDREYF
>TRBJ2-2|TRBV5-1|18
CASSLASAGGRNTGELFF
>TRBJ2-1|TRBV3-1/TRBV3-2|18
CASSPIAGARSSYNEQFF
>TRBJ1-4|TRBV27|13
CASSSSMVEKLFF
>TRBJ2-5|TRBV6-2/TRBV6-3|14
CASSLAGGQETQYF
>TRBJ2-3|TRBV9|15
CASSLGGEYTDTQYF
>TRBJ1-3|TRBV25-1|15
CASSVGGVDGNTIYF
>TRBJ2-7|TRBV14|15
CASSHPTGLSYEQYF
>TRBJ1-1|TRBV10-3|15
CAISEPRTGNTEAFF
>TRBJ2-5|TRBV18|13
CASSWTGQETQYF
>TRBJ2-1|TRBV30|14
CAWSVLAGPYGKFF
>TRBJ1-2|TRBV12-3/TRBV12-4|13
CASSSGQNYGYTF
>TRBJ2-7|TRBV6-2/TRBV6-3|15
CASSYSSGGPYEQYF
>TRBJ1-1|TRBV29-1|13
CSVASDTNTEAFF
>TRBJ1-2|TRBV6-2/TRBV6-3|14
CASSYWGTGLGYTF
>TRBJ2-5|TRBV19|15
CASSGTGRAEETQYF
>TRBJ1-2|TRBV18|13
CASSFQTDYGYTF
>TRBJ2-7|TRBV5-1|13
CASSFELSFEQYF
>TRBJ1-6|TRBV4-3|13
CASSQDRGSPLHF
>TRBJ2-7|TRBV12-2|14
CASRLTVRAHEQYF
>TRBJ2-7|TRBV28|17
CASRTLSWGGASNEQYF
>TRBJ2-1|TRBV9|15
CASSTLAGHNNEQFF
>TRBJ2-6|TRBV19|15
CASSPGGSGANVLTF
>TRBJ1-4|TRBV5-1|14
CASSTGTGNEKLFF
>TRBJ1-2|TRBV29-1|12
CSVERTGTGYTF
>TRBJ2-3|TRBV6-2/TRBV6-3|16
CASSRLAGPRGDTQYF
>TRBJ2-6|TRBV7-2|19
CASSRIQPGLSSGANVLTF
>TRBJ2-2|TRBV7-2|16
CASSLGDRGPTGELFF
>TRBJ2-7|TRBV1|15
CTSSQMRTSTDEQYF